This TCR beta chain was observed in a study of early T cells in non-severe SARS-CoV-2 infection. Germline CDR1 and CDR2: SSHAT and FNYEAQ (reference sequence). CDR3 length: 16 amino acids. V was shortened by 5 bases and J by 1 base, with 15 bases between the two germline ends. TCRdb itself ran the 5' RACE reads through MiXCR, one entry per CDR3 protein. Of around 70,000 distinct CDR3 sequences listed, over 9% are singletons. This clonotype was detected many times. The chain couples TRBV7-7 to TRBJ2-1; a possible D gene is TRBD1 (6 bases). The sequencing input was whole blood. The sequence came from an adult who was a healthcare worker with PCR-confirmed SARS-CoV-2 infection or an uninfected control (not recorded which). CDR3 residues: CASSALGALSYNEQFF. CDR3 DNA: TGTGCCAGCAGCGCGTTGGGGGCCCTTTCCTACAATGAGCAGTTCTTC.